The 9 T cell receptor beta chains below were found in one sample sequenced in a study of blood T cell repertoires in COVID-19. TCRdb keeps only in-frame clones here, not all; method: immunoSEQ multiplex PCR. The table has some 400,000 clones, more than 65% seen once. Sequenced material: peripheral blood. Receptors originate from a human donor with acute or convalescent COVID-19. The donor label of this sample is uncertain.

V usage is TRBV18 and J usage is TRBJ1-1; 7 bases align to TRBD1. The CDR3 is 15 residues long. CDR1 is KGHSH and CDR2 is LQKENI in the germline V gene. After removal of 6 bases from V and 8 bases from J, the junction contained 15 bases not matched to a gene. The CDR3 loop reads CASSPWRGGGWEAFF. Here the CDR3 DNA reads TGTGCCAGCTCCCCTTGGAGAGGGGGCGGGTGGGAAGCTTTCTTT.

This clone was picked up one time. The chain combines TRBV7-2 with TRBJ1-2; TRBD1 might be the D (6 bases). From germline, CDR1 is SGHTA and CDR2 FQGNSA. The CDR3 length is 14 residues. Trimming removed 2 bases from V and 10 bases from J, with 17 bases in between. CDR3 bases: TGTGCCAGCAGCTTACTGGGGACATTTGCTGTCTACACCTTC. Translation: CASSLLGTFAVYTF.

This chain connects TRBV5-1 to TRBJ2-1; 7 bases align to TRBD1. The V and J ends lost 3 bases and 0 bases, in that order; junction bases with no gene match: 9. The CDR3 totals 17 residues. Germline CDR1 and CDR2: SGHRS and YFSETQ. CDR3 amino acids: CASSSHWTGLSYNEQFF. In DNA, the CDR3 is TGCGCCAGCAGCTCGCATTGGACAGGCCTCTCCTACAATGAGCAGTTCTTC.

This clone was seen a single time. For the CDR3, the DNA is TGTGCCACCAGTGATCCCGCCGGGGCAGATACGCAGTATTTT. This sequence encodes CATSDPAGADTQYF. The rearrangement links TRBV24-1 to TRBJ2-3; the D gene is possibly TRBD2 (5 bases). This CDR3 comprises 14 residues. Trimming cost V 3 bases and J 4 bases, with 10 bases left between them. Germline V gives CDR1 KGHDR, CDR2 SFDVKD.

This clone was seen a few times. This rearrangement joins TRBV19 to TRBJ2-1; tentatively, D is TRBD2 (5 bases). Germline-derived CDR1 and CDR2 are LNHDA and SQIVND (reference sequence). V was trimmed by 6 bases and J by 1 base, leaving 19 bases between them. This CDR3 comprises 17 residues. Written as DNA, the CDR3 is TGTGCCAGTAGCACCCCCTCTTACGGGGAGTCCTACAATGAGCAGTTCTTC. Its translation is CASSTPSYGESYNEQFF.

This clone was observed a few times. The chain recombines TRBV6-6 with TRBJ1-1; D unresolved. Deletions cut 2 bases from V and 3 bases from J, with 13 bases between. Germline V lookup: CDR1 MNHNY, CDR2 SVGAGI (reference sequence). The CDR3 spans 15 residues. As DNA, the CDR3 is TGTGCCAGCAGTTACAACCCAGAGGCATACACTGAAGCTTTCTTT. Protein: CASSYNPEAYTEAFF.

This sequence joins TRBV28 and TRBJ2-7, with a possible D match to TRBD2 (6 bases). CDR1 and CDR2 (germline): MDHEN, SYDVKM. The length of the CDR3 is 15 residues. V lost 5 bases to trimming and J lost 3 bases, with 17 bases between them. The CDR3 reads CASSPGGLDHYEQYF. The CDR3 DNA is TGTGCCAGCAGTCCCGGGGGACTCGATCACTACGAGCAGTACTTC.

The table lists this clone with a count of one. The chain couples TRBV4-2 to TRBJ2-3; 10 bases fit TRBD2. J gave up 5 bases and V 0 bases, and 5 bases lay outside the gene matches. Germline V gene sequence: CDR1 LGHNA, CDR2 YNFKEQ. The CDR3 has 16 residues. In DNA form, the CDR3 reads TGTGCCAGCAGCCAAGATAGCGGGAGGTGGGGAGATACGCAGTATTTT. Translating it yields CASSQDSGRWGDTQYF.

The chain uses TRBV5-1 and TRBJ1-4; 9 positions agree with TRBD1. The CDR3 consists of 14 residues. Germline CDR1 reads SGHRS; CDR2 reads YFSETQ. V was clipped by 3 bases and J by 6 bases; unmatched bases: 3. CDR3: CASSSQGADEKLFF. The CDR3 bases are TGCGCCAGCAGCTCACAGGGGGCGGATGAAAAACTGTTTTTT.